The 10 T cell receptor beta chains below were found in one sample sequenced in a study of OX40 agonist ivuxolimab in advanced cancers. The repertoire was sequenced with immunoSEQ multiplex PCR; TCRdb's copy has only in-frame clones and lacks some. In the table there are about 68,000 clones, 75% to 85% of which are singletons. The input for sequencing was CD4+ or CD8+ T cells sorted from blood, taken in a trial of the OX40 agonist ivuxolimab. These TCRs come from an adult with an advanced solid tumor such as melanoma, head and neck, liver or kidney cancer.

The rearrangement joins TRBV7-2 to TRBJ2-7; D might be TRBD1 or TRBD2, each matching 5 bases. Germline assignment: CDR1 SGHTA and CDR2 FQGNSA. This CDR3 is built from 14 residues. Trimming removed 0 bases at V and 3 bases at J, with 9 bases between. CDR3 loop: CASSLAGTGYEQYF. CDR3 coding DNA: TGTGCCAGCAGCTTAGCCGGGACGGGCTACGAGCAGTACTTC.

This clone was observed a few times. The chain combines TRBV5-1 with TRBJ2-3; TRBD2 agrees at 8 bases. The CDR3 runs to 17 residues. Trimming took 1 base from V and 5 from J; bases not matched to a gene: 12. CDR1 and CDR2 from the germline V gene are SGHRS and YFSETQ. The CDR3 DNA reads as TGCGCCAGCAGCTTGCGGGCTAGCGGGCAAGGTGGAGATACGCAGTATTTT. It translates to CASSLRASGQGGDTQYF.

The chain uses TRBV6-5 and TRBJ2-3; D is possibly TRBD2 (6 bases). This CDR3 region has 16 residues. The germline gives CDR1 MNHEY, CDR2 SVGAGI. Trimming removed 2 bases at V and 5 bases at J, with 17 bases between. The CDR3 region is CASSYSGGVLGDTQYF. CDR3 sequence (DNA): TGTGCCAGCAGTTACAGCGGCGGGGTGTTGGGAGATACGCAGTATTTT.

The rearrangement joins TRBV18 to TRBJ1-3; 7 bases align to TRBD1. J gave up 0 bases and V 2 bases, and 1 base lay outside the gene matches. The germline V gene encodes CDR1 KGHSH and CDR2 LQKENI. The CDR3 runs to 15 residues. The CDR3 sequence is CASSPGTASGNTIYF. The CDR3 nucleotides read TGTGCCAGCTCACCAGGGACAGCCTCTGGAAACACCATATATTTT.

This clone was detected only a few times. J is TRBJ1-1 and V is TRBV6-1; D remains unclear. Trimming stripped 6 bases from V and 3 bases from J, with 8 bases between. The CDR3 runs to 12 residues. Germline lookup yields CDR1 MNHNS and CDR2 SASEGT. The DNA of the CDR3 is TGTGCCAGCAGCAATTCGGACACTGAAGCTTTCTTT. This gives the protein CASSNSDTEAFF.

This chain joins TRBV7-2 and TRBJ1-3, with D perhaps matching TRBD1 (5 bases). V was trimmed by 5 bases and J by 4 bases, leaving 18 bases between them. The V gene's germline CDR1 is SGHTA and CDR2 FQGNSA. The length of the CDR3 is 16 residues. The CDR3 DNA follows: TGTGCCAGCAGCCCCCGGGGCCCCCATCCCGGAAACACCATATATTTT. Protein: CASSPRGPHPGNTIYF.

V is TRBV9 and J is TRBJ2-6; D is uncertain. The germline V gene has CDR1 SGDLS and CDR2 YYNGEE. V dropped 3 bases and J dropped 0 bases, with 16 bases sitting between them. The CDR3 length is 18 residues. The CDR3 sequence is CASSASDPNSSGANVLTF. CDR3 nucleotides: TGTGCCAGCAGCGCCTCCGACCCTAATAGCTCTGGGGCCAACGTCCTGACTTTC.

The CDR3 nucleotides read TGTGCCAGCAGCTTAGACACCACCGAGACCCAGTACTTC. It is translated as CASSLDTTETQYF. The chain combines TRBV7-9 with TRBJ2-5; D gene ambiguous. Trimming pared 1 base from V and 5 bases from J, leaving 8 bases between. This CDR3 is 13 amino acids long. From germline, CDR1 is SEHNR and CDR2 FQNEAQ (reference sequence).

Note on this clone: A much larger clone differs from this one at a single base, so this may be a read error. Other DNA sequences in the same sample also yield this CDR3. This chain uses TRBV7-9 with TRBJ2-7; maybe TRBD2 (5 bases). CDR1 is SEHNR and CDR2 is FQNEAQ in the germline V gene (reference sequence). V lost 1 base, J lost 0 bases, and 7 bases lay in between. The CDR3 is made up of 14 amino acids. The DNA for the CDR3 is TGTGCCAGCAGCTTAGGCCGGGACTCCTACGAGCAGTACTTC. Protein product: CASSLGRDSYEQYF. Full variable domain (remainder filled in from reference TRBV7-9 and TRBJ2-7): DTGVSQNPRHKITKRGQNVTFRCDPISEHNRLYWYRQTLGQGPEFLTYFQNEAQLEKSRLLSDRFSAERPKGSFSTLEIQRTEQGDSAMYLCASSLGRDSYEQYFGPGTRLTVT.

This chain joins TRBV4-3 and TRBJ2-1; D possibly corresponds to TRBD1 (6 bases). CDR1 and CDR2 (germline): LGHNA, YSLEER. Trimming removed 4 bases from V and 5 bases from J, with 9 bases in between. The CDR3 length is 13 residues. The CDR3 DNA follows: TGCGCCAGCAGCCGCAACAGGGACAATGAGCAGTTCTTC. It encodes CASSRNRDNEQFF.